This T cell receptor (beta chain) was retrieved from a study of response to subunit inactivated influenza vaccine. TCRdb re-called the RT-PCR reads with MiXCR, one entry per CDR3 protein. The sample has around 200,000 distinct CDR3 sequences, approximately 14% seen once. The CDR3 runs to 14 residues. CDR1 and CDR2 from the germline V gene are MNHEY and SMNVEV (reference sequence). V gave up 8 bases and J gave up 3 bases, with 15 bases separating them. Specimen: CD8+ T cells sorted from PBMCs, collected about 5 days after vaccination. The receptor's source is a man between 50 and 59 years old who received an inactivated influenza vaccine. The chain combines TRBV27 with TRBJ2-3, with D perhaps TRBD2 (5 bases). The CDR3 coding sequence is TGTGCCAGCGGTCGGGCGCGGGTGACAGATACGCAGTATTTT. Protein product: CASGRARVTDTQYF.